This paragraph covers one TCR beta chain sequence. Looked up from germline, CDR1 is SGHNT and CDR2 is YYREEE (reference sequence). V dropped 4 bases and J dropped 6; count of bases not matched to a gene: 7. The CDR3 has 13 amino acids. This sample is drawn from a study of technical replicates of blood from a few donors. The protocol was immunoSEQ multiplex PCR, while the TCRdb copy is restricted to in-frame clones and leaves out a portion. This table holds fewer than 70,000 clones, 75% to 90% found once. Sequenced sample: PBMCs. The V and J genes are TRBV5-4 and TRBJ2-7, with 7 bases that match TRBD1. This TCR came from a human donor in good health. Some clones in this sample may be carry-over from other donors' samples. CDR3 nucleotide sequence: TGTGCCAGCAGCAGATTTCAGGGGGTCGAGCAGTACTTC. Translating it yields CASSRFQGVEQYF.